Following are 31 T cell receptor beta chains from one sample sequenced in a study of naive CD8 T cells in extremely preterm neonates. Deliveries were elective term cesareans at about 35-41 weeks, with no labor or membrane rupture. Clones were sequenced by immunoSEQ multiplex PCR, and TCRdb holds only the in-frame ones, with some missing. The sample includes about 7,500 clones, around 98% seen only once; the top ten take about 0.34%. The sequenced material came from naive CD8+ T cells from cord blood. Receptors originate from a newborn in good health.

This chain links TRBV27 with TRBJ1-6, with 10 nucleotides matching TRBD1. V lost 3 bases to trimming and J lost 5 bases; unmatched junction nucleotides: 1. CDR3 size: 15 residues. Germline-derived CDR1 and CDR2 are MNHEY and SMNVEV (reference sequence). The CDR3 sequence: CASSLGQGNNSPLHF. CDR3 nucleotides: TGTGCCAGCAGTTTGGGACAGGGGAATAATTCACCCCTCCACTTT.

The chain joins TRBV6-6 to TRBJ2-5; TRBD2 agrees at 7 bases. The junction had 2 bases not matched to a gene; V was cut back by 2 bases and J by 5 bases. The CDR3 has 13 residues. Germline-derived CDR1 and CDR2 are MNHNY and SVGAGI (reference sequence). The CDR3 here is CASSYGTTETQYF. The CDR3 DNA is TGTGCCAGCAGTTACGGGACTACTGAGACCCAGTACTTC.

For this clone: Germline and junction disagree at one end, which may indicate a read error. V and J are TRBV5-1 and TRBJ2-5, with 11 bases matching TRBD1. The CDR3 extends over 14 amino acids. CDR1 is SGHRS, CDR2 YFSETQ, per germline. The CDR3 spells CASRLDRGHETQYF. The DNA of the CDR3 is TGCGCCAGCAGATTGGACAGGGGGCATGAGACCCAGTACTTC.

The chain couples TRBV7-9 to TRBJ2-1; 12 bases match TRBD2. The ends lost 8 bases at V and 8 bases at J; junction bases unmatched: 13. Germline CDR1 and CDR2: SEHNR and FQNEAQ (reference sequence). CDR3 size: 16 residues. The CDR3 DNA follows: TGTGCCAGCCCGGGACCTAGCGGGGGGGCGGACGATGAGCAGTTCTTC. Its translation is CASPGPSGGADDEQFF.

The chain uses TRBV13 and TRBJ1-4, with a tentative D call TRBD1 (6 bases). Germline V lookup: CDR1 PRHDT, CDR2 FYEKMQ (reference sequence). This CDR3 has 13 residues. Trimming took 0 bases from V and 10 from J, leaving 9 bases between them. The CDR3 region has the DNA TGTGCCAGCAGCTTAGGGACAGGCGGAAAACTGTTTTTT. Its translation: CASSLGTGGKLFF. The complete variable domain, with remaining parts taken from reference TRBV13 and TRBJ1-4, reads AAGVIQSPRHLIKEKRETATLKCYPIPRHDTVYWYQQGPGQDPQFLISFYEKMQSDKGSIPDRFSAQQFSDYHSELNMSSLELGDSALYFCASSLGTGGKLFFGSGTQLSVL.

This clone was recorded once. The gene calls are TRBV5-4 and TRBJ1-2; weak D call: TRBD1 (5 bases). Trimming left V 0 bases short and J 8 bases short, with 14 bases between. CDR1 is SGHNT, CDR2 YYREEE, per germline (reference sequence). The CDR3 is 14 residues long. The CDR3 protein is CASSLGGRSEGYTF. The CDR3, as DNA: TGTGCCAGCAGCTTGGGGGGCAGAAGTGAGGGCTACACCTTC.

This sequence joins TRBV15 and TRBJ2-3; the match to TRBD2 covers 8 bases. The CDR3 length is 14 residues. Germline CDR1 reads LNHNV; CDR2 reads YYDKDF (reference sequence). The trim removed 1 base at V and 11 bases at J, leaving 8 bases unmatched. CDR3 DNA sequence: TGTGCCACCAGCAGAGGCGCGAGCGGGGGAGAGCAGTATTTT. It encodes CATSRGASGGEQYF.

The V gene is TRBV6-5, the J gene TRBJ1-2; 11 nucleotides line up with TRBD1. CDR3 length equals 15 residues. The junction had 6 bases not matched to a gene; V was cut back by 1 base and J by 8 bases. Per the germline V gene, CDR1 is MNHEY and CDR2 is SVGAGI. In nucleotides, the CDR3 is TGTGCCAGCAGTTACTGGACAGGGGGCAATTGGGGCTACACCTTC. This sequence encodes CASSYWTGGNWGYTF.

The V gene is TRBV4-3, the J gene TRBJ2-1; TRBD2 aligns across 12 bases. The ends lost 4 bases at V and 7 bases at J; junction bases unmatched: 2. The CDR3 totals 14 residues. Germline lookup yields CDR1 LGHNA and CDR2 YSLEER. CDR3 sequence reads: CASSPSGGGNEQFF. The CDR3 nucleotides are TGCGCCAGCAGCCCTAGCGGGGGGGGGAATGAGCAGTTCTTC.

The J gene is TRBJ2-7, the V gene TRBV6-5; 7 nucleotides agree with TRBD1. V trimming: 4 bases; J trimming: 0 bases; junction bases outside the gene matches: 0. This CDR3 spans 13 amino acids. Germline V gene lookup returns CDR1 MNHEY and CDR2 SVGAGI. Here the CDR3 DNA reads TGTGCCAGCAGTTGGGACAGCTCCTACGAGCAGTACTTC. This gives the protein CASSWDSSYEQYF.

The rearrangement uses TRBV11-2 and TRBJ2-6, with TRBD1 matching 8 bases. CDR1 is SGHAT and CDR2 is FQNNGV in the germline V gene. V lost 5 bases to trimming and J lost 0 bases; unmatched junction nucleotides: 6. The CDR3 has 17 amino acids. CDR3: CASSPLTGGSGANVLTF. The CDR3 DNA reads TGTGCCAGCAGCCCGCTAACAGGGGGCTCTGGGGCCAACGTCCTGACTTTC.

V is TRBV7-2 and J is TRBJ2-3, with D possibly being TRBD2 (6 bases). The germline V and J ends were trimmed by 5 bases and 4 bases, with 16 bases remaining between them. Germline V gives CDR1 SGHTA, CDR2 FQGNSA. The CDR3 spans 15 residues. This CDR3 is CASSDWWGVADTQYF. The DNA for the CDR3 is TGTGCCAGCAGCGACTGGTGGGGGGTCGCAGATACGCAGTATTTT. Combining the CDR3 with reference TRBV7-2 and TRBJ2-3 gives the whole variable domain GAGVSQSPSNKVTEKGKDVELRCDPISGHTALYWYRQSLGQGLEFLIYFQGNSAPDKSGLPSDRFSAERTGGSVSTLTIQRTQQEDSAVYLCASSDWWGVADTQYFGPGTRLTVL.

This chain uses TRBV10-2 with TRBJ2-5, with D possibly matching TRBD1 (6 bases). CDR3 length equals 15 residues. V was cut by 5 bases and J by 4 bases, with 17 bases left in between. Germline V lookup: CDR1 WSHSY, CDR2 SAAADI. CDR3 loop: CASSPVATGRETQYF. Written as DNA, the CDR3 is TGCGCCAGCAGTCCGGTAGCAACAGGGCGAGAGACCCAGTACTTC.

V gene TRBV4-3 combines with J gene TRBJ1-1; D perhaps matches TRBD1 (6 bases). CDR1 and CDR2 from the germline V gene are LGHNA and YSLEER. The V and J ends lost 3 bases and 2 bases respectively, with 7 bases between them. The CDR3 is 13 amino acids. The CDR3 nucleotides read TGCGCCAGCAGCCAGGACAGCAACACTGAAGCTTTCTTT. It encodes CASSQDSNTEAFF.

The V call is TRBV1, the J call TRBJ2-5; the DNA was not used to check the table's D call, TRBD2. TRBV1 is marked as a pseudogene. The CDR3 is 18 residues long. This chain's CDR3 is CTSSQDRFAAGLQETQYF. For the CDR3, the DNA is TGCACCAGCAGCCAAGATCGTTTTGCGGCGGGCCTCCAAGAGACCCAGTACTTC.

As to this clone: One end of the junction varies from germline; a read error may be responsible. V and J are TRBV11-2 and TRBJ2-7; D is uncertain. CDR3 size: 15 residues. Germline assignment: CDR1 SGHAT and CDR2 FQNNGV. The CDR3, as DNA: TGTGCCAGCAGCTTGTTCGGCGGTAGCTCCTGCGAGCAGTACTTC. Its translation: CASSLFGGSSCEQYF.

Comment on this clone: An end of the junction differs from the germline gene, which may be a read error. The chain combines TRBV6-1 with TRBJ1-2; TRBD1 might be the D (5 bases). CDR3 length: 14 residues. Germline-derived CDR1 and CDR2 are MNHNS and SASEGT. This CDR3 is CASREGSGIYGYTF. In nucleotides, the CDR3 is TGTGCCAGCAGGGAAGGGTCAGGGATCTATGGCTACACCTTC.

This chain joins TRBV7-9 and TRBJ2-7; TRBD1 matches at 7 bases. The CDR3 spans 14 residues. Looked up from germline, CDR1 is SEHNR and CDR2 is FQNEAQ (reference sequence). J lost 3 bases, V lost 5 bases, and 7 bases had no gene match. CDR3 sequence reads: CASSPRDRLYEQYF. The DNA for the CDR3 is TGTGCCAGCAGCCCGAGGGACAGACTCTACGAGCAGTACTTC.

The chain joins TRBV7-9 to TRBJ2-1, with TRBD2 matching over 15 bases. The CDR3 has 18 amino acids. With 3 bases clipped from V and 5 bases from J, the junction kept 8 bases outside the gene matches. Per the germline V gene, CDR1 is SEHNR and CDR2 is FQNEAQ (reference sequence). CDR3 nucleotide sequence: TGTGCCAGCAGCTTTCGGACTAGCGGGGGGGCCCCTCACAATGAGCAGTTCTTC. It translates to CASSFRTSGGAPHNEQFF.

The CDR3 DNA is TGTGCCAGCAGCCAAATGTTGGGACAGCTTACACCCTATAATTCACCCCTCCACTTT. This gives the protein CASSQMLGQLTPYNSPLHF. V is TRBV4-2 and J is TRBJ1-6; 7 nucleotides match TRBD1. CDR1 and CDR2 from the germline V gene are LGHNA and YNFKEQ. The CDR3 is 19 residues long. V trimming: 2 bases; J trimming: 2 bases; junction bases outside the gene matches: 12.

This clone was seen a single time. The rearrangement joins TRBV9 to TRBJ2-3, with D possibly being TRBD2 (7 bases). With 0 bases removed from V and 6 bases from J, the gap between germline ends came to 11 bases. Per the germline V gene, CDR1 is SGDLS and CDR2 is YYNGEE. This CDR3 comprises 14 residues. The CDR3 coding sequence is TGTGCCAGCAGCGTAGCGGGGGGCCTGGATACGCAGTATTTT. This codes for CASSVAGGLDTQYF.

The rearrangement uses TRBV2 and TRBJ2-7; a possible D gene is TRBD1 (6 bases). The V gene lost 8 bases and the J gene lost 0 bases, with 11 bases spanning the gap. The CDR3 is 13 amino acids. Germline assignment: CDR1 SNHLY and CDR2 FYNNEI. The CDR3 sequence is CASRRDNSYEQYF. The CDR3 DNA is TGTGCCAGCCGCCGGGACAACTCCTACGAGCAGTACTTC.

This clone was observed once. Here the CDR3 DNA reads TGTGCCAGCAGTTACTCGAGAACCCACCACGAGCAGTACTTC. Residues: CASSYSRTHHEQYF. The rearrangement uses TRBV6-5 and TRBJ2-7; D is uncertain. Trimming took 0 bases from V and 5 from J, leaving 11 bases between them. In germline, CDR1 is MNHEY, CDR2 SVGAGI. This CDR3 contains 14 residues.

V is TRBV23-1 and J is TRBJ2-5, with 7 nucleotides matching TRBD1. TRBV23-1 is an ORF for which the function is uncertain. Trimming at V came to 0 bases and at J to 5 bases, leaving 0 bases not matched to a gene. The CDR3 is 13 residues long. CDR3 in amino acids: CASSQSDRETQYF. The DNA for the CDR3 is TGCGCCAGCAGTCAATCGGACAGGGAGACCCAGTACTTC.

The chain joins TRBV19 to TRBJ2-7, with 8 bases matching TRBD1. Germline CDR1 and CDR2: LNHDA and SQIVND (reference sequence). The CDR3 sequence is 14 residues long. Trimming took 3 bases from V and 0 from J; bases not matched to a gene: 1. In nucleotides, the CDR3 is TGTGCCAGTAGTATTACAGGGGGCTCCTACGAGCAGTACTTC. Encoded protein: CASSITGGSYEQYF. Filled out from reference TRBV19 and TRBJ2-7, the complete variable domain reads DGGITQSPKYLFRKEGQNVTLSCEQNLNHDAMYWYRQDPGQGLRLIYYSQIVNDFQKGDIAEGYSVSREKKESFPLTVTSAQKNPTAFYLCASSITGGSYEQYFGPGTRLTVT.

V gene TRBV6-1 combines with J gene TRBJ2-7; weak D call: TRBD2 (6 bases). The CDR3 has 15 residues. Germline CDR1 reads MNHNS; CDR2 reads SASEGT. V lost 2 bases, J lost 7 bases, and 18 bases lay in between. CDR3 amino acids: CASSEFSGLTVEQYF. The CDR3 region has the DNA TGTGCCAGCAGTGAATTTAGCGGACTTACTGTGGAGCAGTACTTC.

The rearrangement uses TRBV27 and TRBJ1-1; a possible D gene is TRBD1 (6 bases). V lost 3 bases to trimming and J lost 8 bases, with 10 bases between them. This CDR3 spans 12 amino acids. Germline CDR1 is MNHEY and CDR2 is SMNVEV (reference sequence). CDR3 residues: CASSLTGAEAFF. In DNA, the CDR3 is TGTGCCAGCAGTTTGACAGGCGCAGAAGCTTTCTTT.

The J gene is TRBJ1-1, the V gene TRBV18; maybe TRBD1 (5 bases). Germline loops: CDR1 KGHSH, CDR2 LQKENI. The V gene lost 0 bases and the J gene lost 5 bases, with 7 bases spanning the gap. This CDR3 has 13 amino acids. The CDR3 sequence is CASSPPEGTEAFF. CDR3 sequence (DNA): TGTGCCAGCTCACCACCGGAGGGGACTGAAGCTTTCTTT.

The chain couples TRBV9 to TRBJ2-5, with 10 bases identical to TRBD2. After removal of 4 bases from V and 7 bases from J, the junction contained 4 bases not matched to a gene. The length of the CDR3 is 13 residues. Germline V gene lookup returns CDR1 SGDLS and CDR2 YYNGEE. This CDR3 is CASSPSGGGTQYF. The CDR3, as DNA: TGTGCCAGCAGCCCTAGCGGGGGCGGGACCCAGTACTTC.

The chain has TRBV6-5 and TRBJ1-1, with 9 bases lining up with TRBD1. V trimming: 6 bases; J trimming: 5 bases; junction bases outside the gene matches: 1. The germline V gene encodes CDR1 MNHEY and CDR2 SVGAGI. The CDR3 contains 12 residues. The CDR3 DNA sequence: TGTGCCAGCAGGGGGACAGGGACTGAAGCTTTCTTT. Translation: CASRGTGTEAFF.

The chain combines TRBV27 with TRBJ1-4; TRBD1 might be the D (6 bases). This CDR3 spans 16 amino acids. Looked up from germline, CDR1 is MNHEY and CDR2 is SMNVEV (reference sequence). Trimming cost V 1 base and J 8 bases, with 17 bases left between them. The CDR3 spells CASSLYSQGGGEKLFF. The CDR3 DNA reads as TGTGCCAGCAGTTTATACTCACAGGGCGGGGGCGAAAAACTGTTTTTT.